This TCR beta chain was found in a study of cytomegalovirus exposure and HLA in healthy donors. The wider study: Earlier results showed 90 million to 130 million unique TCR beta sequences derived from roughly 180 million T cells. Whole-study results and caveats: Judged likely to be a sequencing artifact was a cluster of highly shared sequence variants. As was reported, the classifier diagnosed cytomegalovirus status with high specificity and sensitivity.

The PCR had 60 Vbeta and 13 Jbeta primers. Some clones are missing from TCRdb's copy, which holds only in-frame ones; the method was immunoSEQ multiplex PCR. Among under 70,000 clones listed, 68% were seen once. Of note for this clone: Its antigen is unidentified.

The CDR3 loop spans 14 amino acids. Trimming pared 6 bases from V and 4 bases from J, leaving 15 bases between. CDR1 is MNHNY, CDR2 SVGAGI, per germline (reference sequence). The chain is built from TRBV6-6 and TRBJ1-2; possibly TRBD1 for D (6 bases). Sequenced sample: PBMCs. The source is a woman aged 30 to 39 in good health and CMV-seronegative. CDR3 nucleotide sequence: TGTGCCAGCAGGCACAGGGCTATGCTCTATGGCTACACCTTC. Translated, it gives CASRHRAMLYGYTF.